Below, 6 T cell receptor beta chains from the same sample are listed, as sequenced in a study of OX40 agonist ivuxolimab in advanced cancers. Repertoires were generated with immunoSEQ multiplex PCR, while TCRdb's copy carries only in-frame clones and drops some. The table records some 42,000 clones, more than 70% of them present only once. Sequencing used CD4+ or CD8+ T cells sorted from blood, obtained in a trial of the OX40 agonist ivuxolimab. The receptors here all came from an adult with an advanced solid tumor such as melanoma, head and neck, liver or kidney cancer.

The V and J genes are TRBV7-9 and TRBJ2-1; no clear D. V was trimmed by 5 bases and J by 3 bases, leaving 11 bases between them. The CDR3 contains 14 residues. Germline V lookup: CDR1 SEHNR, CDR2 FQNEAQ (reference sequence). CDR3 DNA sequence: TGTGCCAGCAGCCCGGACGGTTTCTACAATGAGCAGTTCTTC. Residues: CASSPDGFYNEQFF.

The V call is TRBV28, the J call TRBJ2-3, with TRBD2 matching 8 bases. Trimming removed 6 bases from V and 8 bases from J; junction bases left unmatched: 10. Germline CDR1 reads MDHEN; CDR2 reads SYDVKM. CDR3 size: 14 residues. The CDR3 here is CASSQGLVGSTQYF. CDR3 bases: TGTGCCAGCAGCCAGGGACTAGTTGGGAGTACGCAGTATTTT.

V gene TRBV14 combines with J gene TRBJ2-5, with a weak D call TRBD1 (5 bases). The ends were cut back, 1 base at V and 2 bases at J, with 20 bases in the middle. There are 18 residues in the CDR3. CDR1 SGHDN and CDR2 FVKESK come from the germline V gene. The CDR3 loop reads CASSQARYGQGLQETQYF. DNA of the CDR3: TGTGCCAGCAGCCAAGCTCGATATGGCCAGGGATTACAAGAGACCCAGTACTTC.

The chain couples TRBV7-6 to TRBJ1-5; tentative D call: TRBD1 (6 bases). The V end was cut by 1 base, the J end by 9 bases, with 13 bases between. The germline V gene has CDR1 SGHVS and CDR2 FNYEAQ. The CDR3 sequence is 14 residues long. This CDR3 reads CASSLGRGEGPQHF. CDR3 DNA: TGTGCCAGCAGCTTAGGCAGGGGCGAGGGGCCCCAGCATTTT.

This rearrangement joins TRBV4-2 to TRBJ2-6; D is unresolved. This CDR3 comprises 16 residues. V lost 5 bases and J lost 0, with 11 bases in between. Germline CDR1 is LGHNA and CDR2 is YNFKEQ. CDR3 nucleotides: TGTGCCAGCAGCAAGGAAGTGGGCTCTGGGGCCAACGTCCTGACTTTC. This translates into CASSKEVGSGANVLTF.

The chain employs TRBV10-3 and TRBJ2-5, with D perhaps matching TRBD1 (6 bases). With 3 bases removed from V and 1 base from J, the gap between germline ends came to 15 bases. CDR1 and CDR2 from the germline V gene are ENHRY and SYGVKD. There are 16 residues in the CDR3. The CDR3 DNA reads as TGTGCCATCAGTGATGGGGACGAAGGGGGCCAAGAGACCCAGTACTTC. The encoded protein is CAISDGDEGGQETQYF.